This T cell receptor (beta chain) stems from a study of cytomegalovirus exposure and HLA in healthy donors. At the level of the study: In a previous analysis, about 100 million unique TCR beta sequences were found from 150 million to 200 million T cells. Study-level findings and limits: There were several of the most significant clusters that appeared linked to common viral pathogens in a later analysis.

Primers for the PCR totalled 60 Vbeta and 13 Jbeta. Assay used: immunoSEQ multiplex PCR; TCRdb lists only in-frame clones, some missing. The table has tens of thousands of clones, over 65% seen once. The CDR3 spans 16 residues. V lost 2 bases and J lost 1; bases outside the gene matches: 6. The germline CDR1 and CDR2 sequences are SGHTS and YDEGEE. Donors showed nominal health when sampled, although they likely had unrecorded immune exposures. This clone appeared a few times. Its antigen remains unidentified. The sequencing sample was made of PBMCs. This chain connects TRBV5-8 to TRBJ1-1, with 9 nucleotides matching TRBD1. This sequence was found in a man in his forties or fifties in good health and CMV-seronegative. The CDR3 bases are TGTGCCAGCAGCTTCAATCTGGGACAGGGGAACACTGAAGCTTTCTTT. Protein product: CASSFNLGQGNTEAFF.